The rows below give T cell receptor beta chains drawn from one sample of a study of T cells after yellow fever vaccination. TCRdb itself ran the 5' RACE reads through MiXCR, one entry per CDR3 protein. The data hold about 340,000 distinct CDR3 sequences, with roughly an eighth observed a single time. Sequencing was performed on CD4+ T cells sorted from PBMCs, taken 15 days after the yellow fever booster vaccination. These receptors were taken from a man between 18 and 29 years old who received the YFV17D yellow fever vaccine. CDR3s include the opening cysteine and the closing phenylalanine or tryptophan. A D gene is named only where the DNA matches it firmly. Only some rows state a clone size, as once, few, many or a class for expanded clones.

V gene	J gene	D gene	clone size	CDR3 DNA	CDR3 protein
TRBV5-5	TRBJ1-2	NA	NA	TGTGCCAGCAGCTTGGTGGGTAATGGCTACACCTTC	CASSLVGNGYTF
TRBV7-2	TRBJ1-1	NA	few	TGTGCCAGCAGCACCCGGACGGAGGGGGCTTTCTTT	CASSTRTEGAFF
TRBV10-3	TRBJ2-2	TRBD1	NA	TGTGCCATCAAAGACAGGGGGCCCTACACCGGGGAGCTGTTTTTT	CAIKDRGPYTGELFF
TRBV7-2	TRBJ2-1	TRBD2	many	TGTGCCAGCAGCTTTCTTGTAGCGGGGGGCCGCTCAAATGAGCAGTTCTTC	CASSFLVAGGRSNEQFF
TRBV7-2	TRBJ2-1	NA	NA	TGTGCCAGCAGACCCTCGGGGCGGGGCAACAATGAGCAGTTCTTC	CASRPSGRGNNEQFF
TRBV4-2	TRBJ2-5	TRBD2	many	TGTGCCAGCAGCCAAGAAGGCGGGGGGGACGAGACCCAGTACTTC	CASSQEGGGDETQYF
TRBV20-1	TRBJ1-2	NA	NA	TGCAGTGCCGGGGGGGGTCTGGATGCGTCTGGCTACACCTTC	CSAGGGLDASGYTF
TRBV29-1	TRBJ2-3	NA	few	TGCAGCGTTGACTTACGGCAGTCGAGCACAGATACGCAGTATTTT	CSVDLRQSSTDTQYF
TRBV5-1	TRBJ1-4	TRBD1	few	TGCGCCAGCAGCCAGGGACAGGCAACTAATGAAAAACTGTTTTTT	CASSQGQATNEKLFF
TRBV6-2/TRBV6-3	TRBJ2-3	TRBD2	NA	TGTGCCAGCAGTAGCCCGGGACTAGCGACCCATACGCAGTATTTT	CASSSPGLATHTQYF
TRBV4-3	TRBJ2-3	TRBD2	NA	TGCGCCAGCAGCCGCGGACTAGGAGACGGCACAGATACGCAGTATTTT	CASSRGLGDGTDTQYF
TRBV12-3/TRBV12-4	TRBJ2-1	TRBD2	NA	TGTGCCAGCAGTTTAGGGACTAGCGACTACAATGAGCAGTTCTTC	CASSLGTSDYNEQFF
TRBV5-1	TRBJ1-5	NA	few	TGCGCCAGCAGCTTGTTAGGTAATAGCAATCAGCCCCAGCATTTT	CASSLLGNSNQPQHF
TRBV29-1	TRBJ1-2	NA	NA	TGCAGCGTTGAGAGGACAGAGTATGGCTACACCTTC	CSVERTEYGYTF
TRBV6-1	TRBJ2-1	NA	NA	TGTGCCAGCAGTTGGGACATAACGTACAATGAGCAGTTCTTC	CASSWDITYNEQFF
TRBV12-3/TRBV12-4	TRBJ1-4	NA	NA	TGTGCCAGCAGACTGGACAACAATGAAAAACTGTTTTTT	CASRLDNNEKLFF
TRBV19	TRBJ1-1	NA	NA	TGTGCCAGTAGTCCGGGGCCGGAGACAGTTTTGAACACTGAAGCTTTCTTT	CASSPGPETVLNTEAFF
TRBV20-1	TRBJ1-5	TRBD1	few	TGCAGTGCTCCCGACAACAGGGGGCATCAGCCCCAGCATTTT	CSAPDNRGHQPQHF
TRBV6-5	TRBJ2-1	NA	NA	TGTGCCAGCGGCCGGGACAACTCCTACAATGAGCAGTTCTTC	CASGRDNSYNEQFF
TRBV30	TRBJ1-2	NA	few	TGTGCCTGGAGTGGGCAGGGACGGTATGGCTACACCTTC	CAWSGQGRYGYTF
TRBV9	TRBJ2-6	NA	NA	TGTGCCAGCAGCGTAGGGAGGGGGCAATCCGGCTCTGGGGCCAACGTCCTGACTTTC	CASSVGRGQSGSGANVLTF
TRBV7-2	TRBJ1-5	NA	NA	TGTGCCAGCAGCTTAGTGGGCAGCTATCAGCCCCAGCATTTT	CASSLVGSYQPQHF
TRBV12-3/TRBV12-4	TRBJ1-2	TRBD1	few	TGTGCCAGCAGTTCGACAGGGCGAGAAGACTATGGCTACACCTTC	CASSSTGREDYGYTF
TRBV4-1	TRBJ1-1	NA	few	TGCGCCAGCAGCCAAGTTGCCGATAACACTGAAGCTTTCTTT	CASSQVADNTEAFF
TRBV24-1	TRBJ1-2	TRBD1	few	TGTGCCACCAGTGAAGGGGGCGACTATGGCTACACCTTC	CATSEGGDYGYTF
TRBV6-2/TRBV6-3	TRBJ2-3	NA	many	TGTGCCAGCAGCCAGGACTTTTCCATCACAGATACGCAGTATTTT	CASSQDFSITDTQYF
TRBV4-3	TRBJ1-6	TRBD1	few	TGCGCCAGCAGCCAAGCAGGGACAGGGAATTCACCCCTCCACTTT	CASSQAGTGNSPLHF
TRBV6-2/TRBV6-3	TRBJ1-1	NA	NA	TGTGCCAGCAGTTACCCGCCGACTGAAGCTTTCTTT	CASSYPPTEAFF
TRBV15	TRBJ1-3	NA	NA	TGTGCCACCAGCAGAGAAAGCTCTGGAAACACCATATATTTT	CATSRESSGNTIYF
TRBV6-5	TRBJ2-4	TRBD2	few	TGTGCCAGCACCCCTGGGGGGGGGGTTGAAGCCAAAAACATTCAGTACTTC	CASTPGGGVEAKNIQYF
TRBV5-6	TRBJ1-4	NA	many	TGTGCCAGCAGCTCCAGTCAAGATAATGAAAAACTGTTTTTT	CASSSSQDNEKLFF
TRBV12-3/TRBV12-4	TRBJ2-2	NA	many	TGTGCCAGCAGAGGGGGGAGGAGGGCATCCACCGGGGAGCTGTTTTTT	CASRGGRRASTGELFF
TRBV11-2	TRBJ1-1	NA	few	TGTGCCAGCAGCACTTCGAACACTGAAGCTTTCTTT	CASSTSNTEAFF
TRBV5-6	TRBJ2-7	NA	NA	TGTGCCAGCAGCTTGGCTCAGGGGGGCATAGGGGAGCAGTACTTC	CASSLAQGGIGEQYF
TRBV6-2/TRBV6-3	TRBJ1-1	NA	NA	NA	CASSTSAGVTEAFF
TRBV4-3	TRBJ2-2	TRBD2	few	TGCGCCAGCAGCCAGGAAGCGGGGGGGGCGAACACCGGGGAGCTGTTTTTT	CASSQEAGGANTGELFF
TRBV4-2	TRBJ2-2	NA	NA	TGTGCCAGCAGCCAAGATTTTGGAGCGCCTTGGGAGCTGTTTTTT	CASSQDFGAPWELFF
TRBV5-1	TRBJ2-1	NA	NA	TGCGCCAGCAGCTTGGCCCAGGAGAGGGAGCAGTTCTTC	CASSLAQEREQFF
TRBV5-6	TRBJ1-5	NA	few	TGTGCCAGCAGCTTCCAGACAGCGCACCTTAGCAATCAGCCCCAGCATTTT	CASSFQTAHLSNQPQHF
TRBV7-8	TRBJ2-3	NA	many	TGTGCCAGCAGCCTAAGCACCTACACAGATACGCAGTATTTT	CASSLSTYTDTQYF
TRBV20-1	TRBJ1-1	NA	NA	TGCAGTGCTAGGGGGGGTGACAGGAACACTGAAGCTTTCTTT	CSARGGDRNTEAFF
TRBV25-1	TRBJ1-2	NA	few	TGTGCCAGCAGTGACCGGGGGAAAGGCTATGGCTACACCTTC	CASSDRGKGYGYTF
TRBV6-5	TRBJ1-5	NA	NA	TGTGCCAGCAGTTACTCACGGGGAAATCAGCCCCAGCATTTT	CASSYSRGNQPQHF
TRBV7-2	TRBJ2-1	TRBD1	NA	TGTGCCAGCCGTTCCGCCGGGACAGGGTCTTACAATGAGCAGTTCTTC	CASRSAGTGSYNEQFF
TRBV27	TRBJ2-5	NA	few	TGTGCCAGCAGTTTAGTCTGGTTAGAGACCCAGTACTTC	CASSLVWLETQYF
TRBV4-3	TRBJ2-5	NA	NA	TGCGCCAGCAGCCTGCCAAACGGAAGGGCCGGGCAAGAGACCCAGTACTTC	CASSLPNGRAGQETQYF
TRBV6-2/TRBV6-3	TRBJ1-2	NA	few	TGTGCCAGCAGTTACCGGGCAGGGTGGTATGGCTACACCTTC	CASSYRAGWYGYTF
TRBV27	TRBJ1-6	NA	few	TGTGCCAGCAGTTTTAGGGGTAGGGGCCTTACCCTTCTAGCCCTCCACTTT	CASSFRGRGLTLLALHF
TRBV5-1	TRBJ1-2	NA	NA	TGCGCCAGCAGCTTTCGGGGCGACAGCGATGGCTACACCTTC	CASSFRGDSDGYTF
TRBV12-3/TRBV12-4	TRBJ2-1	TRBD2	few	TGTGCCAGCAGTTATAGGGGACTAGCGGGGGAAAATGAGCAGTTCTTC	CASSYRGLAGENEQFF
TRBV24-1	TRBJ1-5	NA	many	TGTGCCACCAGTGACCTACAGGGATTTTATAGCAATCAGCCCCAGCATTTT	CATSDLQGFYSNQPQHF